In its sample, the clone carrying this T cell receptor beta chain was seen many times. Its antigen is as yet unknown. Trimming cost V 2 bases and J 5 bases; bases outside gene matches: 5. In germline, CDR1 is SGHRS, CDR2 YFSETQ. The CDR3 contains 15 residues. Stated time point: longitudinal time-point 2. A total of 2 million PBMCs stored at -80 degrees C provided the unsorted libraries. From the 5' RACE reads, TCRdb called clonotypes with MiXCR, one entry per CDR3 protein. The sample holds around 50,000 distinct CDR3 sequences; roughly 14% are singletons and the top ten take 4.5% to 5.5%. This specimen belongs to a study of neurological immune-mediated disorders. The study, taken as a whole, reports: Expanded clones shared no identical CDR3 amino acid sequences across subjects, which suggested private TCR-beta repertoires in all groups.

V is TRBV5-1 and J is TRBJ2-2, with 8 bases matching TRBD1. The source of this sequence is a male donor with HTLV-1-associated myelopathy (HAM/TSP). Source material: PBMCs. The CDR3 DNA follows: TGCGCCAGCAGCTTTGGACAGGGATGGACCGGGGAGCTGTTTTTT. This codes for CASSFGQGWTGELFF.